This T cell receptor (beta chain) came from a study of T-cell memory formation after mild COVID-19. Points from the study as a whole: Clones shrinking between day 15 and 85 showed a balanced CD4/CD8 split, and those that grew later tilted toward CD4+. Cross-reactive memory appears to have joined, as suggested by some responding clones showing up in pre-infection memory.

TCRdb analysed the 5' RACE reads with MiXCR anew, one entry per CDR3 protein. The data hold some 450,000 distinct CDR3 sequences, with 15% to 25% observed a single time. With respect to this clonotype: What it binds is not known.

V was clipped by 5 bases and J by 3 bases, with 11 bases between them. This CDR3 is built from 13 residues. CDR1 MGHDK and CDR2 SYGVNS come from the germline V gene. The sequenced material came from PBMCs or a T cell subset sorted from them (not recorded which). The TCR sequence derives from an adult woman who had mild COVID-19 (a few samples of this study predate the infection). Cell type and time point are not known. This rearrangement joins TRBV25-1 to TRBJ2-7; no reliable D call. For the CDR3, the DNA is TGTGCCAGCAGTCATTCGAACCGCTACGAGCAGTACTTC. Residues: CASSHSNRYEQYF.